This paragraph covers one TCR beta chain sequence. Antigen: not known. This could be a read error, since a much larger clone is one nucleotide away. The CDR3 loop spans 14 amino acids. Germline assignment: CDR1 KGHSH and CDR2 LQKENI. Germline trimming cut 5 bases from V and 3 bases from J; bases unmatched to any gene: 4. Amplification of TCR alpha and beta CDR3 regions from RNA used iRepertoire nested multiplex PCR. TCRdb reprocessed the multiplex PCR reads with MiXCR, giving one entry per CDR3 protein. This table has fewer than 250,000 distinct CDR3 sequences, more than 30% appearing once. This sample was taken from a study of glioma-infiltrating T cells. The study, taken as a whole, reports: Very few CDR3 sequences were shared between tissue and blood. Above-expected tissue-blood divergence occurred in all gliomas, most in low-grade ones.

The sequenced material came from glioma tissue, nonneoplastic brain tissue, or PBMCs (not recorded which). The receptor's source is a human donor with low-grade glioma or glioblastoma, undergoing nonglioma brain surgery, or in good health (not recorded which). The rearrangement uses TRBV18 and TRBJ1-5; 7 bases are shared with TRBD1. The DNA of the CDR3 is TGTGCCAGCTCAGCAGGACAGGACAATCAGCCCCAGCATTTT. Amino acid sequence: CASSAGQDNQPQHF.